The 13 T cell receptor beta chains below were found in one sample sequenced in a study of cytomegalovirus exposure and HLA in healthy donors. The PCR made use of 60 Vbeta and 13 Jbeta primers. The repertoire was sequenced with immunoSEQ multiplex PCR; TCRdb's copy has only in-frame clones and lacks some. The sample yields about 130,000 clones, 76% seen once. The sample consisted of PBMCs. The origin of the receptors is a female donor in good health and CMV-seropositive.

This sequence joins TRBV6-5 and TRBJ2-5; 11 nucleotides agree with TRBD2. This CDR3 has 16 amino acids. CDR1 MNHEY and CDR2 SVGAGI come from the germline V gene. V lost 2 bases and J lost 5; bases outside the gene matches: 7. CDR3 sequence (DNA): TGTGCCAGCAGTTACGCGGCTAGCGGGAGGCCCGAGACCCAGTACTTC. Encoded protein: CASSYAASGRPETQYF.

CDR3 amino acids: CASLGQHNQNTDTQYF. CDR3 nucleotides: TGTGCAAGTCTTGGGCAGCATAACCAAAACACAGATACGCAGTATTTT. The V gene is TRBV12-2, the J gene TRBJ2-3; whether TRBD1, the table's D call, matches the DNA was not checked. TRBV12-2 counts as a pseudogene. The CDR3 spans 16 residues.

This clone was seen a handful of times. The chain joins TRBV11-3 to TRBJ2-3; 10 positions agree with TRBD1. The CDR3 is 15 residues long. The germline CDR1 and CDR2 sequences are SGHNT and YENEEA. V shed 3 bases and J 3 bases; nucleotides not matched to a gene: 3. The CDR3 DNA sequence: TGTGCCAGCAGCTTTGGGGACAGGGGTACAGATACGCAGTATTTT. Its protein product is CASSFGDRGTDTQYF.

The J gene is TRBJ2-5, the V gene TRBV28, with 7 bases matching TRBD1. There are 14 residues in the CDR3. Germline CDR1 and CDR2: MDHEN and SYDVKM. V was pared by 3 bases and J by 6 bases, with 7 bases of the junction left unmatched. CDR3 sequence reads: CASSFQGGVKTQYF. CDR3 bases: TGTGCCAGCAGTTTTCAAGGGGGCGTGAAGACCCAGTACTTC.

The genes are TRBV7-8 and TRBJ2-7; D is unresolved. Germline CDR1 SGHVS, CDR2 FQNEAQ. This CDR3 has 14 residues. The V end lost 4 bases, the J end lost 0 bases, and 10 bases lay between the germline ends. As DNA, the CDR3 is TGTGCCAGCAGCTCTGACTGGAGCTCCTACGAGCAGTACTTC. Protein product: CASSSDWSSYEQYF.

CDR3 nucleotide sequence: TGTGCCAGCAGCTTTGGCAGGGGCGGACGCACTGAAGCTTTCTTT. Translation gives CASSFGRGGRTEAFF. The rearrangement links TRBV7-9 to TRBJ1-1, with D possibly matching TRBD1 (6 bases). The germline V gene encodes CDR1 SEHNR and CDR2 FQNEAQ (reference sequence). CDR3 length: 15 amino acids. V lost 3 bases, J lost 4 bases, and 15 bases lay in between.

V gene TRBV6-5 combines with J gene TRBJ2-5; TRBD1 agrees at 8 bases. CDR1 MNHEY and CDR2 SVGAGI come from the germline V gene. V lost 5 bases to trimming and J lost 5 bases; unmatched junction nucleotides: 4. The CDR3 covers 13 residues. CDR3 in amino acids: CASSPRQGETQYF. The CDR3 DNA reads as TGTGCCAGCAGTCCCCGACAGGGGGAGACCCAGTACTTC.

The J gene is TRBJ2-1, the V gene TRBV11-1, with D possibly TRBD2 on 6 matching bases. V lost 5 bases and J lost 7, with 21 bases in between. Germline loops: CDR1 SGHAT, CDR2 FQDESV (reference sequence). This CDR3 has 16 amino acids. Here the CDR3 reads CASSPPGEKMRNEQFF. CDR3 DNA: TGTGCCAGCAGCCCGCCGGGAGAAAAAATGCGGAATGAGCAGTTCTTC.

Turning to this clone: The junction and the germline gene differ at one end; a read error may be behind it. This chain uses TRBV9 with TRBJ2-7; 7 bases line up with TRBD1. This CDR3 is 14 amino acids long. Germline values: CDR1 SGDLS, CDR2 YYNGEE. In DNA, the CDR3 is TGTGCCAGCAGCTCGCGACAGGGATCCTACGGGCAGTACTTC. Translating gives CASSSRQGSYGQYF.

The V and J genes are TRBV7-2 and TRBJ2-5; 7 nucleotides line up with TRBD2. J lost 5 bases, V lost 9 bases, and 9 bases had no gene match. The CDR3 extends over 13 amino acids. Germline V gene lookup returns CDR1 SGHTA and CDR2 FQGNSA. CDR3 nucleotides: TGTGCCAGGGCACGGATAGCGGGCGAGACCCAGTACTTC. Encoded protein: CARARIAGETQYF.

CDR3 DNA: TGCGCCAGCAGCTCAGGACTAGCGGGCTACGAGCAGTACTTC. It translates to CASSSGLAGYEQYF. The rearrangement joins TRBV5-1 to TRBJ2-7; 11 nucleotides align to TRBD2. Trimming at V came to 3 bases and at J to 3 bases, leaving 2 bases not matched to a gene. Germline CDR1 is SGHRS and CDR2 is YFSETQ. The CDR3 extends over 14 amino acids. The full variable domain, with the rest looked up from reference TRBV5-1 and TRBJ2-7, is KAGVTQTPRYLIKTRGQQVTLSCSPISGHRSVSWYQQTPGQGLQFLFEYFSETQRNKGNFPGRFSGRQFSNSRSEMNVSTLELGDSALYLCASSSGLAGYEQYFGPGTRLTVT.

The rearrangement joins TRBV5-5 to TRBJ2-7, with D uncertain. The CDR3 has 12 residues. Germline V CDR1 and CDR2: SGHKS, YYEKEE (reference sequence). With 2 bases removed from V and 2 bases from J, the gap between germline ends came to 5 bases. The DNA of the CDR3 is TGTGCCAGCAGCTTTGTAGCCTACGAGCAGTACTTC. This gives the protein CASSFVAYEQYF. The variable domain in full, with the rest retrieved from reference TRBV5-5 and TRBJ2-7, is DAGVTQSPTHLIKTRGQQVTLRCSPISGHKSVSWYQQVLGQGPQFIFQYYEKEERGRGNFPDRFSARQFPNYSSELNVNALLLGDSALYLCASSFVAYEQYFGPGTRLTVT.

There are a few counts of this clone. An end of the junction differs from the germline gene, which may be a read error. This chain uses TRBV5-1 with TRBJ2-7; D not certain. Germline loops: CDR1 SGHRS, CDR2 YFSETQ. CDR3 length equals 14 residues. The CDR3 reads CASSLGPSSYEQYF. The DNA of the CDR3 is TGCGCCAGCAGTTTGGGTCCGAGCTCCTACGAGCAGTACTTC. Based on the CDR3 plus reference TRBV5-1 and TRBJ2-7, the full variable domain is KAGVTQTPRYLIKTRGQQVTLSCSPISGHRSVSWYQQTPGQGLQFLFEYFSETQRNKGNFPGRFSGRQFSNSRSEMNVSTLELGDSALYLCASSLGPSSYEQYFGPGTRLTVT.